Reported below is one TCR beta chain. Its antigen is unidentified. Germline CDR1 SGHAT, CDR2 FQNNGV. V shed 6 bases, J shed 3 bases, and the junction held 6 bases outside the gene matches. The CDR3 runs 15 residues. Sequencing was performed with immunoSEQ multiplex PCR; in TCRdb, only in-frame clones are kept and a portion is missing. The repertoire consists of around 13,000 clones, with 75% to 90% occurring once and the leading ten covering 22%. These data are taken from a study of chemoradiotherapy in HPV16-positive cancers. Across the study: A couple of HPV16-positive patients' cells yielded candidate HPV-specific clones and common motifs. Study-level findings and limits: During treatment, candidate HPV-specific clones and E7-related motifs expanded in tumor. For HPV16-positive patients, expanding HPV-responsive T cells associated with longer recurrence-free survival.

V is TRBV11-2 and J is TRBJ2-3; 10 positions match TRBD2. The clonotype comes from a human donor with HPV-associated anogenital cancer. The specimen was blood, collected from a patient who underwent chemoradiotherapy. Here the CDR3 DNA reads TGTGCCAGCAGTAAGCGGGGGGGGGAGACAGATACGCAGTATTTT. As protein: CASSKRGGETDTQYF. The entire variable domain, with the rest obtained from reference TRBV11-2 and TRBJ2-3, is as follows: EAGVAQSPRYKIIEKRQSVAFWCNPISGHATLYWYQQILGQGPKLLIQFQNNGVVDDSQLPKDRFSAERLKGVDSTLKIQPAKLEDSAVYLCASSKRGGETDTQYFGPGTRLTVL.